The 20 T cell receptor beta chains presented below share a single source sample, sequenced in a study of cytomegalovirus exposure and HLA in healthy donors. The data were produced by immunoSEQ multiplex PCR, yet TCRdb's version contains in-frame clones alone and is incomplete. The sample has over 100,000 clones; roughly 89% are singletons. Material: PBMCs. The receptors derive from a woman younger than 35 in good health and CMV-seronegative.

The chain employs TRBV19 and TRBJ1-6, with D possibly TRBD1 on 5 matching bases. Germline CDR1 reads LNHDA; CDR2 reads SQIVND (reference sequence). V dropped 3 bases and J dropped 0 bases, with 9 bases sitting between them. The CDR3 sequence is 16 residues long. CDR3 DNA: TGTGCCAGTAGTATTCAGGGCAGCTCCTATAATTCACCCCTCCACTTT. Translation gives CASSIQGSSYNSPLHF.

The CDR3 DNA reads as TGCGCCAGCAGCCTGACAGGGGGCCAGTCTTACGAGCAGTACTTC. Its translation: CASSLTGGQSYEQYF. The chain carries TRBV5-1 and TRBJ2-7, with 10 bases lining up with TRBD1. The ends lost 4 bases at V and 4 bases at J; junction bases unmatched: 8. Germline assignment: CDR1 SGHRS and CDR2 YFSETQ. CDR3 size: 15 residues.

There are a few counts of this clone. One end of the junction is discordant with germline, which a read error may explain. The rearrangement links TRBV4-1 to TRBJ2-1, with a tentative D call TRBD2 (5 bases). There are 11 residues in the CDR3. From germline, CDR1 is MGHRA and CDR2 YSYEKL. In DNA form, the CDR3 reads TGCGCCAGCAGCCAAGGGCTTTGGGAGATCTTC. Translated: CASSQGLWEIF.

The chain employs TRBV6-6 and TRBJ1-2; D is unresolved. Germline-derived CDR1 and CDR2 are MNHNY and SVGAGI (reference sequence). V was shortened by 4 bases and J by 0 bases, with 6 bases between the two germline ends. The CDR3 has 13 amino acids. The CDR3 DNA sequence: TGTGCCAGCAGTTGGGCAGCTAACTATGGCTACACCTTC. Amino acid sequence: CASSWAANYGYTF.

The genes are TRBV10-1 and TRBJ2-3, with a tentative D call TRBD2 (5 bases). The CDR3 extends over 13 amino acids. The germline V gene encodes CDR1 WNHNN and CDR2 SYGVQD (reference sequence). The CDR3 protein is CAVGVSGTDTQYF. The CDR3 DNA reads TGCGCTGTCGGGGTCTCCGGCACAGATACGCAGTATTTT.

The chain couples TRBV28 to TRBJ1-1; TRBD1 matches 7 bases. With V trimmed by 6 bases and J by 3 bases, 1 base remained unmatched. CDR1 and CDR2 from the germline V gene are MDHEN and SYDVKM. This CDR3 region has 12 residues. The CDR3 is CASRDRDTEAFF. DNA for the CDR3: TGTGCCAGCAGAGACAGGGACACTGAAGCTTTCTTT.

The chain combines TRBV28 with TRBJ1-5; tentatively, D is TRBD1 (5 bases). Germline V CDR1 and CDR2: MDHEN, SYDVKM. The CDR3 length is 15 residues. V lost 5 bases and J lost 9, with 20 bases in between. CDR3 nucleotide sequence: TGTGCCAGCAGTCCCCCCGGACAAGGCCGACGGCCCCAGCATTTT. This translates into CASSPPGQGRRPQHF.

The rearrangement links TRBV9 to TRBJ1-1; a weak D match, TRBD1 (5 bases). V was trimmed by 3 bases and J by 3 bases, leaving 12 bases between them. CDR1 and CDR2 from the germline V gene are SGDLS and YYNGEE. CDR3 size: 14 residues. The CDR3 coding sequence is TGTGCCAGCAGCGCCGGGGGGGACTACACTGAAGCTTTCTTT. The encoded protein is CASSAGGDYTEAFF.

The J gene is TRBJ1-1, the V gene TRBV11-2, with D possibly being TRBD1 (5 bases). V shed 8 bases and J shed 1 base, with 11 bases lying between them. CDR3 size: 13 residues. Germline values: CDR1 SGHAT, CDR2 FQNNGV. CDR3 residues: CASLLTANTEAFF. The CDR3 DNA follows: TGTGCCAGCCTCCTGACAGCGAACACTGAAGCTTTCTTT.

As DNA, the CDR3 is TGTGCCAGCAGCTCGGACAGATATGAAGAGACCCAGTACTTC. It is translated as CASSSDRYEETQYF. The chain is built from TRBV11-1 and TRBJ2-5, with D maybe TRBD1 (6 bases). The ends were cut back, 4 bases at V and 3 bases at J, with 12 bases in the middle. This CDR3 spans 14 amino acids. Germline V lookup: CDR1 SGHAT, CDR2 FQDESV (reference sequence).

The chain couples TRBV5-1 to TRBJ2-5, with 7 nucleotides matching TRBD2. V lost 5 bases to trimming and J lost 4 bases; unmatched junction nucleotides: 5. Germline V lookup: CDR1 SGHRS, CDR2 YFSETQ. CDR3 length equals 13 residues. The CDR3 here is CASSRGERETQYF. For the CDR3, the DNA is TGCGCCAGCAGTCGGGGGGAGCGAGAGACCCAGTACTTC.

The CDR3 loop is CASSFQRGTGGSEQYF. For the CDR3, the DNA is TGTGCCAGCAGCTTTCAACGCGGGACAGGAGGATCCGAGCAGTACTTC. The chain is built from TRBV5-4 and TRBJ2-7; 8 bases are shared with TRBD1. J gave up 6 bases and V 2 bases, and 13 bases lay outside the gene matches. Germline V CDR1 and CDR2: SGHNT, YYREEE (reference sequence). The CDR3 consists of 16 residues.

The chain recombines TRBV4-1 with TRBJ2-7, with D possibly TRBD1 on 5 matching bases. CDR3 length equals 13 residues. Germline CDR1 MGHRA, CDR2 YSYEKL. With 3 bases removed from V and 5 bases from J, the gap between germline ends came to 11 bases. In DNA, the CDR3 is TGCGCCAGCAGCCACATAGGGGTCAACGAGCAGTACTTC. Amino acid sequence: CASSHIGVNEQYF.

V gene TRBV5-1 combines with J gene TRBJ1-1; 7 bases are a match to TRBD1. With 0 bases clipped from V and 3 bases from J, the junction kept 5 bases outside the gene matches. The CDR3 is 15 amino acids. From germline, CDR1 is SGHRS and CDR2 YFSETQ. The DNA of the CDR3 is TGCGCCAGCAGCTTGGGAGGGGGCTGGGACACTGAAGCTTTCTTT. Amino acid sequence: CASSLGGGWDTEAFF.

This clone was detected only a few times. This chain links TRBV2 with TRBJ1-2; D ambiguous. Trimming removed 7 bases at V and 3 bases at J, with 3 bases between. CDR3 length: 10 residues. CDR1 is SNHLY, CDR2 FYNNEI, per germline. This chain's CDR3 is CASTDYGYTF. The CDR3 DNA reads as TGTGCCAGCACCGACTATGGCTACACCTTC.

This rearrangement joins TRBV9 to TRBJ2-5; possible D gene TRBD2, 6 bases. CDR1 and CDR2 (germline): SGDLS, YYNGEE. This CDR3 is 15 amino acids long. Trimming pared 0 bases from V and 2 bases from J, leaving 11 bases between. CDR3 DNA sequence: TGTGCCAGCAGCGTAGGGGTCGGACTACAAGAGACCCAGTACTTC. It is translated as CASSVGVGLQETQYF.

In its sample, this clone was seen once. The J gene is TRBJ1-6, the V gene TRBV6-5; D not certain. This CDR3 is 15 amino acids long. Trimming left V 2 bases short and J 10 bases short, with 15 bases between. The germline V gene has CDR1 MNHEY and CDR2 SVGAGI. The CDR3 DNA is TGTGCCAGCAGTTACAGCTGGACTATAGGGTCACCCCTCCACTTT. It translates to CASSYSWTIGSPLHF.

V and J are TRBV6-1 and TRBJ2-5, with D possibly being TRBD2 (7 bases). Germline CDR1 and CDR2: MNHNS and SASEGT. V was pared by 1 base and J by 7 bases, with 19 bases between. The length of the CDR3 is 16 residues. Here the CDR3 reads CASSEVGGATGWTQYF. In DNA, the CDR3 is TGTGCCAGCAGTGAAGTTGGGGGGGCCACGGGCTGGACCCAGTACTTC.

The table lists this clone with a count of one. J is TRBJ1-5 and V is TRBV27; 7 nucleotides align to TRBD1. The CDR3 length is 18 residues. Germline values: CDR1 MNHEY, CDR2 SMNVEV (reference sequence). V lost 3 bases to trimming and J lost 0 bases; unmatched junction nucleotides: 11. CDR3 DNA sequence: TGTGCCAGCAGTTTCTCCGGCCGGGACAGTGATAGCAATCAGCCCCAGCATTTT. This sequence encodes CASSFSGRDSDSNQPQHF.

The chain joins TRBV7-9 to TRBJ1-2; D remains ambiguous. The CDR3 is 15 residues long. The germline V gene encodes CDR1 SEHNR and CDR2 FQNEAQ (reference sequence). Trimming left V 4 bases short and J 4 bases short, with 16 bases between. CDR3 sequence: CASSSNVVRSYGYTF. The CDR3, as DNA: TGTGCCAGCAGCTCCAACGTCGTACGGTCCTATGGCTACACCTTC.